This passage covers 8 T cell receptor beta chains from one sample sequenced in a study of graft-versus-host responses after intestinal transplantation (dated by TCRdb to 2020 to 2023). Intraepithelial and lamina propria lymphocytes were isolated from graft specimens using dithiothreitol, EDTA incubations and collagenase D digestion. Preparation of the library involved the immunoSEQ multiplex PCR assay. TCRdb stores this immuneACCESS table with in-frame sequences only. Part of the clones is absent; in the studies checked, under half of the shortfall reflects unresolved V genes, and no reason is known for the rest. Present in this sample are around 15,000 clones, roughly two thirds of which were seen just once. The ten largest clonotypes hold approximately 8.1% of the sample. This material consisted of ileum tissue, taken 650 to 700 days after intestinal transplantation. Every receptor here comes from a human patient who received an intestinal transplant, so some T cells may come from the graft donor.

This chain links TRBV1 with TRBJ2-3; the D call of TRBD2 is as the table states it, not checked on the DNA. TRBV1 is a recognized pseudogene. This CDR3 contains 18 residues. The CDR3 DNA follows: TGCACCAGCAGCCAATTTGCGGGGGCAGCCTTTAGCACAGATACGCAGTATTTT. Protein product: CTSSQFAGAAFSTDTQYF.

The chain joins TRBV6-6 to TRBJ2-4, with TRBD1 as a possible D gene (5 bases). CDR3 length equals 14 residues. V was trimmed by 6 bases and J by 0 bases, leaving 9 bases between them. Germline CDR1 MNHNY, CDR2 SVGAGI (reference sequence). CDR3 region: CASRTTVAKNIQYF. In nucleotides, the CDR3 is TGTGCCAGCAGGACGACAGTAGCCAAAAACATTCAGTACTTC.

J is TRBJ2-3 and V is TRBV7-9; 9 positions match TRBD2. The CDR3 sequence is 15 residues long. Trimming at V came to 4 bases and at J to 3 bases, leaving 5 bases not matched to a gene. Germline CDR1 reads SEHNR; CDR2 reads FQNEAQ (reference sequence). The DNA for the CDR3 is TGTGCCAGCAGCTCGCGGGGGGGCTCAACAGATACGCAGTATTTT. It is translated as CASSSRGGSTDTQYF.

The CDR3 spells CAWRGPGSAFF. The DNA for the CDR3 is TGTGCCTGGAGAGGGCCGGGATCGGCTTTCTTT. This chain links TRBV30 with TRBJ1-1; no definite D call. The CDR3 sequence is 11 residues long. V lost 3 bases and J lost 11, with 13 bases in between. Germline lookup yields CDR1 GTSNPN and CDR2 SVGIG (reference sequence). Complete variable domain (other parts from reference TRBV30 and TRBJ1-1): SQTIHQWPATLVQPVGSPLSLECTVEGTSNPNLYWYRQAAGRGLQLLFYSVGIGQISSEVPQNLSASRPQDRQFILSSKKLLLSDSGFYLCAWRGPGSAFFGQGTRLTVV.

The sample holds a few counts of this clone. The chain combines TRBV30 with TRBJ1-4; D unresolved. Per the germline V gene, CDR1 is GTSNPN and CDR2 is SVGIG (reference sequence). This CDR3 contains 16 residues. V lost 1 base, J lost 0 bases, and 12 bases lay in between. CDR3 coding DNA: TGTGCCTGGAGTGGCAATCGGGTTGCAACTAATGAAAAACTGTTTTTT. This gives the protein CAWSGNRVATNEKLFF.

This chain uses TRBV2 with TRBJ2-2; 10 nucleotides line up with TRBD1. Germline assignment: CDR1 SNHLY and CDR2 FYNNEI. The CDR3 is 15 amino acids. Trimming at V came to 7 bases and at J to 5 bases, leaving 7 bases not matched to a gene. CDR3 nucleotides: TGTGCCAGCACTGTGGGACAGGGGAGAACCGGGGAGCTGTTTTTT. Protein: CASTVGQGRTGELFF.

The chain is built from TRBV18 and TRBJ2-3; 7 nucleotides match TRBD2. The CDR3 is 15 residues long. Germline assignment: CDR1 KGHSH and CDR2 LQKENI. V shed 2 bases and J 2 bases; nucleotides not matched to a gene: 4. The chain's CDR3 is CASSPNAGDTDTQYF. The CDR3 DNA sequence: TGTGCCAGCTCACCAAACGCGGGGGACACAGATACGCAGTATTTT.

This rearrangement joins TRBV18 to TRBJ1-2, with D maybe TRBD1 (5 bases). The CDR3 is 17 residues long. The V end lost 3 bases, the J end lost 6 bases, and 23 bases lay between the germline ends. Germline values: CDR1 KGHSH, CDR2 LQKENI. CDR3 protein: CASSPTIDSSFTHGYTF. In DNA form, the CDR3 reads TGTGCCAGCTCACCTACAATAGACAGTTCCTTTACCCATGGCTACACCTTC.